This T cell receptor beta chain was profiled in a study of blood T cell repertoires in COVID-19 (TCRdb year 2020). With respect to the entire study: Samples covering the acute and convalescent phases of COVID-19 were provided by collaborators in the United States, Italy and Spain. The prospective study material was composed of cDNA or gDNA derived from T cells, B-cell-depleted T cells, or PBMCs. The dataset comprised deeply sampled blood TCRbeta repertoires from subjects exposed to, actively infected with, or recovered from COVID-19. The repertoires were released in a freely available public database meant as a resource for research on the immune response to SARS-CoV-2. The samples were drawn from the first 160 participants of the ongoing ImmuneRACE study and from 1,254 subjects provided by 6 global collaborators. Nearly every sample came with metadata listing a de-identified subject ID, COVID-19 status, age in years and sex. Where HLA class I and class II types were available, the types were taken from metadata supplied by the sample provider, not from assay-based typing. Here is what the overall study found, with its caveats: How much clinical and demographic metadata was included differed by source and by participant, and the metadata was provided uncurated.

Remarks on this clone: Its antigen is not yet known. No much larger clonotype is one base removed from it; base qualities were not supplied.

TCRbeta CDR3 regions were amplified from genomic DNA by means of the immunoSEQ Assay, a bias-controlled multiplex PCR. The published analysis was carried out like this. The number of nucleated cells in each sample was estimated from the amplification of reference gene primers within the assay. Sequence reads were collapsed and filtered to measure the absolute abundance of every unique TCRbeta CDR3 rearrangement. For each sample, productive Simpson clonality was calculated as the square root of Simpson's diversity index across productive rearrangements. This is the immuneACCESS table as TCRdb keeps it, with only in-frame sequences that have V and J called. A part of the clones is gone; compared with another copy, unresolved V genes explain less than half, and the rest is unexplained. V, J and clone size reflect that table, while D and trimming were determined from the DNA. The sample yields some 260,000 clones; more than 65% were counted once. The ten largest clones take up around 4.1% of the sample.

According to the germline V gene, CDR1 reads SGDLS and CDR2 reads YYNGEE. The junction shows trimming of 0 bases on V and 8 bases on J, and the gene matches do not reach 7 bases of it. The CDR3 covers 15 residues, taking in both the cysteine and the phenylalanine. Only CDR3 DNA remains: 45 bases, in frame from the first base. Each collaborating institution followed its own protocols to collect whole blood in K2EDTA tubes. For TCRbeta analysis, collaborators shipped samples as frozen whole blood, isolated PBMCs, or DNA extracted from either of those sample types. Sequenced material: peripheral blood. The chain employs TRBV9 and TRBJ1-4; TRBD1 lines up with 7 middle nucleotides. The clonotype comes from a woman in her forties with active or convalescent COVID-19. CDR3 protein: CASSVDGTGVEKLFF. The DNA sequence follows: TGTGCCAGCAGCGTAGACGGCACAGGGGTCGAAAAACTGTTTTTT.